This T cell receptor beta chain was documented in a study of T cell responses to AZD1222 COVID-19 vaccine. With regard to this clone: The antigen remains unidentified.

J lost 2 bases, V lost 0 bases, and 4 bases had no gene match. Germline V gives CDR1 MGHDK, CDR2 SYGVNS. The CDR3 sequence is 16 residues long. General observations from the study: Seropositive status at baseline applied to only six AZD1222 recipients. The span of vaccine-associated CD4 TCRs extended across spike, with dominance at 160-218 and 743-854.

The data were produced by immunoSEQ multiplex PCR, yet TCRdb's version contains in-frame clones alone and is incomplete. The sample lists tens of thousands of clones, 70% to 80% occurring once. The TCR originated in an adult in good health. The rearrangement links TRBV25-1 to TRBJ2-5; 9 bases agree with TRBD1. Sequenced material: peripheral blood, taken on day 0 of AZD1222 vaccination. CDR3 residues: CASSEYTGGGQETQYF. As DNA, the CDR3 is TGTGCCAGCAGTGAATATACAGGGGGCGGTCAAGAGACCCAGTACTTC.